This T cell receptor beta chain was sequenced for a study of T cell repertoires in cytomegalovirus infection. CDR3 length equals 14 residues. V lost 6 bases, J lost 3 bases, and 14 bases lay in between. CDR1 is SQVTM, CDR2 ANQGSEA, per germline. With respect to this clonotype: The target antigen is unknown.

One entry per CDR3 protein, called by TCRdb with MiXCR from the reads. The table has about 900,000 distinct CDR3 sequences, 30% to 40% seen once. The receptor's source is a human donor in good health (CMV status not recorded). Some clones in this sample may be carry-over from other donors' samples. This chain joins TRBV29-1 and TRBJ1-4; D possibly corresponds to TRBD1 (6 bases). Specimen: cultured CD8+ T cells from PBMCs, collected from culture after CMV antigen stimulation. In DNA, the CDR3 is TGCAGCGTGGTAGACAGGAGCTCTAATGAAAAACTGTTTTTT. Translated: CSVVDRSSNEKLFF.